Shown below are 28 T cell receptor beta chains from a single sample sequenced in a study of beta chain features in type 1 diabetes. Expressed TCRB transcripts were sequenced because the isolated RNA had all been reverse transcribed beforehand. Some clones are missing from TCRdb's copy, which holds only in-frame ones; the method was immunoSEQ multiplex PCR. In the table there are about 360,000 clones, over 10% of which are singletons. Material: naive CD4+ T cells from blood. These receptors were taken from a man aged 18 to 29 in good health.

The rearrangement links TRBV7-2 to TRBJ1-6, with unresolved D. CDR3 length equals 14 residues. V lost 1 base, J lost 9 bases, and 10 bases lay in between. CDR1 is SGHTA and CDR2 is FQGNSA in the germline V gene. The CDR3 sequence: CASSLGRGGSPLHF. In nucleotides, the CDR3 is TGTGCCAGCAGCTTAGGACGGGGTGGTTCACCCCTCCACTTT. The full variable domain, completed using reference TRBV7-2 and TRBJ1-6, is GAGVSQSPSNKVTEKGKDVELRCDPISGHTALYWYRQSLGQGLEFLIYFQGNSAPDKSGLPSDRFSAERTGGSVSTLTIQRTQQEDSAVYLCASSLGRGGSPLHFGNGTRLTVT.

The chain employs TRBV5-1 and TRBJ1-4, with no clear D. Deletions cut 2 bases from V and 4 bases from J, with 9 bases between. The germline V gene encodes CDR1 SGHRS and CDR2 YFSETQ. CDR3 length equals 14 residues. CDR3 sequence: CASSFRGINEKLFF. DNA for the CDR3: TGCGCCAGCAGCTTCCGAGGAATTAATGAAAAACTGTTTTTT.

There are a few counts of this clone. The V and J genes are TRBV30 and TRBJ1-5; 7 positions match TRBD1. Germline CDR1 and CDR2: GTSNPN and SVGIG (reference sequence). This CDR3 contains 16 residues. Trimming cost V 0 bases and J 2 bases; bases outside gene matches: 7. CDR3 region: CAWSVWRGRGNQPQHF. CDR3 sequence (DNA): TGTGCCTGGAGTGTTTGGAGGGGGCGAGGCAATCAGCCCCAGCATTTT.

The rearrangement links TRBV6-1 to TRBJ2-1, with D unclear. The V gene lost 8 bases and the J gene lost 4 bases, with 12 bases spanning the gap. Germline-derived CDR1 and CDR2 are MNHNS and SASEGT. The CDR3 is 13 residues long. DNA for the CDR3: TGTGCCAGCCAAAAAATCGGGTACAATGAGCAGTTCTTC. Its translation is CASQKIGYNEQFF.

The V call is TRBV6-5, the J call TRBJ2-7; no clear D gene. The germline CDR1 and CDR2 sequences are MNHEY and SVGAGI. This CDR3 is built from 15 residues. Trimming shortened V by 0 bases and J by 0 bases, and 9 bases separated the two germline ends. As DNA, the CDR3 is TGTGCCAGCAGTTACTCGTCAGGTTCCTCCTACGAGCAGTACTTC. The encoded protein is CASSYSSGSSYEQYF.

To note about this clone: One junction end does not reproduce the germline sequence, and a read error may be involved. V and J are TRBV30 and TRBJ2-1; maybe TRBD2 (5 bases). CDR3 size: 13 residues. CDR1 is GTSNPN, CDR2 SVGIG, per germline (reference sequence). For the CDR3, the DNA is TGTGCGTGGATCCGGGGATCCTACAATGAGCAGTTCTTC. Translating gives CAWIRGSYNEQFF. The whole variable domain, remainder taken from reference TRBV30 and TRBJ2-1, is SQTIHQWPATLVQPVGSPLSLECTVEGTSNPNLYWYRQAAGRGLQLLFYSVGIGQISSEVPQNLSASRPQDRQFILSSKKLLLSDSGFYLCAWIRGSYNEQFFGPGTRLTVL.

Only a few counts were recorded for this clone. This rearrangement joins TRBV5-1 to TRBJ2-2, with D uncertain. CDR3 size: 13 residues. Deletions cut 2 bases from V and 3 bases from J, with 5 bases between. The germline gives CDR1 SGHRS, CDR2 YFSETQ. The CDR3 DNA sequence: TGCGCCAGCAGCTTTGACTACACCGGGGAGCTGTTTTTT. Its translation is CASSFDYTGELFF. Drawing the rest from reference TRBV5-1 and TRBJ2-2, the complete variable domain is KAGVTQTPRYLIKTRGQQVTLSCSPISGHRSVSWYQQTPGQGLQFLFEYFSETQRNKGNFPGRFSGRQFSNSRSEMNVSTLELGDSALYLCASSFDYTGELFFGEGSRLTVL.

The rearrangement uses TRBV10-3 and TRBJ2-3; a possible D gene is TRBD1 (7 bases). The CDR3 length is 15 residues. V dropped 10 bases and J dropped 2 bases, with 19 bases sitting between them. CDR1 is ENHRY, CDR2 SYGVKD, per germline. CDR3 amino acids: CASSGSQGVTDTQYF. The DNA of the CDR3 is TGTGCCAGCAGCGGGTCCCAGGGGGTCACAGATACGCAGTATTTT.

The chain has TRBV4-3 and TRBJ1-5; D unresolved. Germline values: CDR1 LGHNA, CDR2 YSLEER. The CDR3 sequence is 14 residues long. Deletions cut 3 bases from V and 5 bases from J, with 11 bases between. In nucleotides, the CDR3 is TGCGCCAGCAGCCATGTGGCAGGCGATCAGCCCCAGCATTTT. It is translated as CASSHVAGDQPQHF.

This clone was detected a few times. This chain links TRBV11-3 with TRBJ1-2; 8 bases line up with TRBD1. Germline CDR1 and CDR2: SGHNT and YENEEA. The CDR3 totals 13 residues. V lost 5 bases and J lost 7; bases outside the gene matches: 6. The CDR3 sequence is CASSDTDRAGYTF. CDR3 nucleotides: TGTGCCAGCAGCGACACGGACAGGGCTGGCTACACCTTC. Full variable domain (outside the CDR3, taken from reference TRBV11-3 and TRBJ1-2): EAGVVQSPRYKIIEKKQPVAFWCNPISGHNTLYWYLQNLGQGPELLIRYENEEAVDDSQLPKDRFSAERLKGVDSTLKIQPAELGDSAVYLCASSDTDRAGYTFGSGTRLTVV.

The sample holds a few counts of this clone. The rearrangement joins TRBV15 to TRBJ2-5; unclear D gene. The CDR3 runs 14 residues. V lost 1 base to trimming and J lost 1 base, with 7 bases between them. CDR1 LNHNV and CDR2 YYDKDF come from the germline V gene (reference sequence). Here the CDR3 DNA reads TGTGCCACCAGCAGAGTCCCCATCCAAGAGACCCAGTACTTC. Protein product: CATSRVPIQETQYF.

The chain's CDR3 is CASSPGGADLYNEQFF. For the CDR3, the DNA is TGCGCCAGCAGCCCGGGAGGGGCGGACCTCTACAATGAGCAGTTCTTC. V is TRBV5-1 and J is TRBJ2-1; 8 nucleotides line up with TRBD2. Per germline, CDR1 SGHRS and CDR2 YFSETQ. This CDR3 region has 16 residues. V lost 4 bases, J lost 3 bases, and 9 bases stayed unmatched.

In its sample, this clone was seen a few times. The gene calls are TRBV2 and TRBJ2-1, with 9 bases identical to TRBD1. Germline trimming cut 6 bases from V and 9 bases from J; bases unmatched to any gene: 6. The CDR3 has 13 residues. In germline, CDR1 is SNHLY, CDR2 FYNNEI. The CDR3 loop is CASSDRGFSEQFF. In DNA, the CDR3 is TGTGCCAGCAGCGACAGGGGGTTTAGTGAGCAGTTCTTC.

This clone has only a few counts. The chain couples TRBV5-4 to TRBJ2-3; 12 bases agree with TRBD2. The CDR3 length is 16 residues. Per the germline V gene, CDR1 is SGHNT and CDR2 is YYREEE (reference sequence). After removal of 0 bases from V and 6 bases from J, the junction contained 5 bases not matched to a gene. The CDR3 loop is CASSLGLAGGYDTQYF. CDR3 nucleotide sequence: TGTGCCAGCAGCTTGGGGCTAGCGGGAGGGTACGATACGCAGTATTTT.

The chain couples TRBV7-3 to TRBJ2-1; 9 bases align to TRBD2. Germline V gene data show CDR1 as SGHTA and CDR2 as FQGTGA. The CDR3 contains 15 residues. J gave up 10 bases and V 2 bases, and 9 bases lay outside the gene matches. CDR3 DNA sequence: TGTGCCAGCAGCTTATACGGTAGCGGGAGCTTGGAGCAGTTCTTC. This sequence encodes CASSLYGSGSLEQFF.

The chain is built from TRBV2 and TRBJ2-7, with a possible D match to TRBD1 (5 bases). V was shortened by 7 bases and J by 3 bases, with 10 bases between the two germline ends. From germline, CDR1 is SNHLY and CDR2 FYNNEI. This CDR3 is built from 12 residues. CDR3 bases: TGTGCCAGCAAAGAGCAGGGCTACGAGCAGTACTTC. Translating it yields CASKEQGYEQYF. Together with reference TRBV2 and TRBJ2-7, the CDR3 gives the full variable domain: EPEVTQTPSHQVTQMGQEVILRCVPISNHLYFYWYRQILGQKVEFLVSFYNNEISEKSEIFDDQFSVERPDGSNFTLKIRSTKLEDSAMYFCASKEQGYEQYFGPGTRLTVT.

The chain uses TRBV28 and TRBJ2-5; no clear D gene. Germline V lookup: CDR1 MDHEN, CDR2 SYDVKM. V gave up 3 bases and J gave up 4 bases, with 18 bases separating them. The length of the CDR3 is 16 residues. DNA for the CDR3: TGTGCCAGCAGTTTTCTTCTAGTCGGTCGCGGAGAGACCCAGTACTTC. This gives the protein CASSFLLVGRGETQYF.

This clone was detected only a few times. The chain links TRBV19 to TRBJ2-3; 9 bases match TRBD2. This CDR3 is built from 16 residues. V was pared by 1 base and J by 1 base, with 3 bases of the junction left unmatched. The V gene's germline CDR1 is LNHDA and CDR2 SQIVND (reference sequence). DNA of the CDR3: TGTGCCAGTAGTATAGTCGCTAGCGGGGGCACAGATACGCAGTATTTT. Translation: CASSIVASGGTDTQYF.

This chain joins TRBV6-1 and TRBJ2-3; D not certain. The CDR3 covers 15 residues. Trimming took 3 bases from V and 2 from J, leaving 12 bases between them. Germline CDR1 reads MNHNS; CDR2 reads SASEGT. The CDR3 is CASSDALVATDTQYF. CDR3 bases: TGTGCCAGCAGTGATGCTCTAGTGGCCACAGATACGCAGTATTTT.

This clone has only a few counts. V gene TRBV4-2 combines with J gene TRBJ2-7; TRBD1 is a possible D gene (5 bases). Germline CDR1 is LGHNA and CDR2 is YNFKEQ. V gave up 4 bases and J gave up 0 bases, with 19 bases separating them. The CDR3 extends over 17 amino acids. The CDR3 loop reads CASSPYFQTASSYEQYF. The CDR3 DNA follows: TGTGCCAGCAGCCCCTACTTCCAGACAGCGAGCTCCTACGAGCAGTACTTC.

This clone was found a few times. This chain joins TRBV11-2 and TRBJ2-1; TRBD2 is a possible D gene (5 bases). Germline CDR1 is SGHAT and CDR2 is FQNNGV. Trimming removed 0 bases from V and 2 bases from J, with 8 bases in between. The CDR3 sequence is 15 residues long. The CDR3 DNA is TGTGCCAGCAGCTTAGATAGCGTCCCCTACAATGAGCAGTTCTTC. Protein: CASSLDSVPYNEQFF.

This clone was recorded a few times. V usage is TRBV19 and J usage is TRBJ2-2, with 11 bases matching TRBD2. This CDR3 has 17 residues. After removal of 7 bases from V and 0 bases from J, the junction contained 7 bases not matched to a gene. Germline lookup yields CDR1 LNHDA and CDR2 SQIVND (reference sequence). The CDR3 is CASTYTSGGANTGELFF. The CDR3, as DNA: TGTGCCAGTACTTATACTAGCGGGGGCGCGAACACCGGGGAGCTGTTTTTT. The variable domain in full, completed from reference TRBV19 and TRBJ2-2, reads DGGITQSPKYLFRKEGQNVTLSCEQNLNHDAMYWYRQDPGQGLRLIYYSQIVNDFQKGDIAEGYSVSREKKESFPLTVTSAQKNPTAFYLCASTYTSGGANTGELFFGEGSRLTVL.

The chain has TRBV7-2 and TRBJ2-1, with a weak D call TRBD2 (6 bases). The CDR3 extends over 18 amino acids. Per germline, CDR1 SGHTA and CDR2 FQGNSA. Trimming removed 1 base from V and 0 bases from J, with 16 bases in between. CDR3 loop: CASSLESYAGSSYNEQFF. DNA of the CDR3: TGTGCCAGCAGCTTAGAGTCGTACGCGGGGAGCTCCTACAATGAGCAGTTCTTC.

The chain has TRBV30 and TRBJ2-7; unclear D gene. The CDR3 loop spans 10 amino acids. V lost 7 bases and J lost 0, with 4 bases in between. Germline CDR1 is GTSNPN and CDR2 is SVGIG (reference sequence). Here the CDR3 DNA reads TGTGCCTCCATCTCCTACGAGCAGTACTTC. Its protein product is CASISYEQYF.

The chain combines TRBV21-1 with TRBJ2-5; TRBD2 reflects the table's D call only, with no check against the DNA. TRBV21-1 is noted as a pseudogene. There are 13 residues in the CDR3. CDR3 sequence (DNA): TGTGCCAGCAGGGGGGGGCCGGGTGAGACCCAGTACTTC. Translation gives CASRGGPGETQYF.

The CDR3 sequence: CASSVGGEAWGYTF. As DNA, the CDR3 is TGTGCCAGCAGCGTAGGGGGAGAGGCATGGGGCTACACCTTC. The V gene is TRBV9, the J gene TRBJ1-2; D ambiguous. The CDR3 length is 14 residues. V shed 0 bases and J shed 8 bases, with 14 bases lying between them. The germline gives CDR1 SGDLS, CDR2 YYNGEE.

A few counts support this clone. V and J are TRBV7-2 and TRBJ2-4; tentatively, D is TRBD1 (6 bases). Trimming shortened V by 1 base and J by 6 bases, and 7 bases separated the two germline ends. The V gene's germline CDR1 is SGHTA and CDR2 FQGNSA. The CDR3 length is 13 residues. Here the CDR3 DNA reads TGTGCCAGCAGCTTAGTGGACAGAAACATTCAGTACTTC. This encodes CASSLVDRNIQYF.

The chain has TRBV4-2 and TRBJ2-2; 8 bases are a match to TRBD2. V gave up 3 bases and J gave up 0 bases; unmatched junction bases: 3. This CDR3 comprises 16 residues. Germline V lookup: CDR1 LGHNA, CDR2 YNFKEQ. As DNA, the CDR3 is TGTGCCAGCAGCCAGAATAGCGGGACGAACACCGGGGAGCTGTTTTTT. It yields the protein CASSQNSGTNTGELFF.